One T cell receptor (beta chain) is described in this entry. What it binds is not known. This entry is derived from a study of CD8 T cells in ankylosing spondylitis. Findings of the study overall: A motif of roughly eight highly homologous TCR beta variants was seen as apparently characteristic of ankylosing spondylitis blood. The authors found the disease-linked clones to be CD8+ and relatively rare in peripheral blood. Matched synovial fluid from ankylosing spondylitis patients was reported to be enriched for disease-linked clones.

Generation of TCR beta libraries employed quantitative 5'-RACE incorporating molecular barcodes. TCRdb re-analysed the 5' RACE reads in MiXCR, keeping a single row per CDR3 protein. The table lists around 770,000 distinct CDR3 sequences, around 11% of them singletons. There are 15 residues in the CDR3. V was clipped by 6 bases and J by 4 bases, with 18 bases between them. The germline V gene encodes CDR1 MNHNS and CDR2 SASEGT. What was sequenced was blood, either unsorted or a sorted T cell fraction (not recorded which). The chain carries TRBV6-1 and TRBJ1-1; no reliable D call. The TCR comes from a male donor with ankylosing spondylitis. CDR3 DNA: TGTGCCAGCAGCCGGGGAGGGAGGATGGGCACTGAAGCTTTCTTT. Residues: CASSRGGRMGTEAFF.